These 22 T cell receptor beta chains were all obtained from the same sample, sequenced in a study of CD8 T cells in ankylosing spondylitis. Study-wide results and caveats: The study identified a TCR beta motif of seven or eight highly homologous variants that appeared characteristic of ankylosing spondylitis blood.

One entry per CDR3 protein results from TCRdb running MiXCR on the 5' RACE reads. This table has over 600,000 distinct CDR3 sequences, 15% to 20% appearing once. The antigens of these receptors remain unknown. Specimen: blood, either unsorted or a sorted T cell fraction (not recorded which). The receptors here all came from a male donor with ankylosing spondylitis.

There are a few counts of this clonotype. The V gene is TRBV29-1, the J gene TRBJ1-1, with D uncertain. The CDR3 has 13 residues. The V gene's germline CDR1 is SQVTM and CDR2 ANQGSEA. V was trimmed by 4 bases and J by 6 bases, leaving 15 bases between them. The CDR3 region has the DNA TGCAGCGTTGTATCGGGGTTGTTTGCTGAAGCTTTCTTT. Translating it yields CSVVSGLFAEAFF.

Many counts were recorded for this clonotype. The CDR3 spells CASSPDRTTYGYTF. In nucleotides, the CDR3 is TGTGCCAGCAGCCCCGACAGGACTACCTATGGCTACACCTTC. The chain uses TRBV7-2 and TRBJ1-2; the D gene is possibly TRBD1 (6 bases). Germline loops: CDR1 SGHTA, CDR2 FQGNSA. V dropped 5 bases and J dropped 4 bases, with 14 bases sitting between them. The CDR3 has 14 residues.

V and J are TRBV20-1 and TRBJ2-2; 7 bases are shared with TRBD1. CDR3 length: 15 amino acids. V lost 6 bases and J lost 3; bases outside the gene matches: 10. Germline CDR1 is DFQATT and CDR2 is SNEGSKA (reference sequence). CDR3 sequence: CSAQTGESDTGELFF. The CDR3 nucleotides read TGCAGTGCCCAAACAGGGGAAAGTGACACCGGGGAGCTGTTTTTT.

The sample holds a few counts of this clonotype. The V and J genes are TRBV7-3 and TRBJ2-2, with a tentative D call TRBD1 (5 bases). The CDR3 is 16 residues long. CDR1 and CDR2 from the germline V gene are SGHTA and FQGTGA. V was shortened by 2 bases and J by 4 bases, with 14 bases between the two germline ends. The DNA of the CDR3 is TGTGCCAGCAGCTTATTCCGTGCTGGGGCCACCGGGGAGCTGTTTTTT. This sequence encodes CASSLFRAGATGELFF.

V usage is TRBV20-1 and J usage is TRBJ2-7, with 9 bases fitting TRBD2. The CDR3 length is 12 residues. V lost 6 bases, J lost 6 bases, and 6 bases stayed unmatched. CDR1 and CDR2 (germline): DFQATT, SNEGSKA (reference sequence). The CDR3 reads CSALGTSSEQYF. CDR3 sequence (DNA): TGCAGTGCCCTGGGGACTAGCAGCGAGCAGTACTTC.

Only a few counts were recorded for this clonotype. The V and J genes are TRBV27 and TRBJ2-7, with D possibly being TRBD1 (6 bases). Trimming took off 6 bases at V and 4 bases at J, with 19 bases between the two ends. The CDR3 contains 15 residues. Per germline, CDR1 MNHEY and CDR2 SMNVEV (reference sequence). CDR3 DNA: TGTGCCAGCAGCCGTATTACGACAGGCTTATACGAGCAGTACTTC. It is translated as CASSRITTGLYEQYF.

This clonotype has at least ten counts. The V gene is TRBV12-3 or TRBV12-4, the J gene TRBJ2-5; 9 bases map to TRBD1. The CDR3 extends over 14 amino acids. V lost 6 bases and J lost 5; bases outside the gene matches: 7. CDR3 residues: CASRIQGAWETQYF. The CDR3 coding sequence is TGTGCCAGCAGAATACAGGGGGCCTGGGAGACCCAGTACTTC.

This clonotype was counted between two and nine times. The V gene is TRBV4-1, the J gene TRBJ2-2, with 7 bases matching TRBD1. Trimming removed 2 bases from V and 4 bases from J; junction bases left unmatched: 7. The CDR3 loop spans 16 amino acids. Germline CDR1 is MGHRA and CDR2 is YSYEKL. The CDR3, as DNA: TGCGCCAGCAGCCAACCGGGACAGCCACTCACCGGGGAGCTGTTTTTT. As protein: CASSQPGQPLTGELFF.

In this sample, this clonotype turned up a few times. This sequence joins TRBV12-3 or TRBV12-4 and TRBJ1-1, with D possibly TRBD1 on 6 matching bases. The CDR3 runs 14 residues. Trimming cost V 2 bases and J 3 bases, with 10 bases left between them. The CDR3 loop is CASSLRGLDTEAFF. CDR3 bases: TGTGCCAGCAGTTTACGGGGGCTAGACACTGAAGCTTTCTTT.

This chain uses TRBV24-1 with TRBJ2-6; possibly TRBD2 for D (5 bases). V lost 6 bases, J lost 1 base, and 12 bases lay in between. Germline CDR1 and CDR2: KGHDR and SFDVKD. The CDR3 has 16 residues. This chain's CDR3 is CATSRGYGSGANVLTF. In DNA form, the CDR3 reads TGTGCCACCAGTCGAGGGTATGGATCTGGGGCCAACGTCCTGACTTTC.

J is TRBJ1-4 and V is TRBV29-1; maybe TRBD1 (5 bases). CDR1 is SQVTM, CDR2 ANQGSEA, per germline. CDR3 length equals 13 residues. Trimming cost V 5 bases and J 7 bases, with 14 bases left between them. The CDR3 loop reads CSVRSGEGEKLFF. As DNA, the CDR3 is TGCAGCGTTCGATCGGGGGAAGGTGAAAAACTGTTTTTT. Filled out from reference TRBV29-1 and TRBJ1-4, the complete variable domain reads SAVISQKPSRDICQRGTSLTIQCQVDSQVTMMFWYRQQPGQSLTLIATANQGSEATYESGFVIDKFPISRPNLTFSTLTVSNMSPEDSSIYLCSVRSGEGEKLFFGSGTQLSVL.

The chain has TRBV10-3 and TRBJ2-1; 7 bases fit TRBD2. After removal of 2 bases from V and 8 bases from J, the junction contained 6 bases not matched to a gene. Germline CDR1 reads ENHRY; CDR2 reads SYGVKD. This CDR3 comprises 14 residues. The CDR3 DNA follows: TGTGCCATCAGTGAGGGGGGGGGATCGGATGAGCAGTTCTTC. Its protein product is CAISEGGGSDEQFF.

In this sample, this clonotype turned up a few times. This rearrangement joins TRBV7-6 to TRBJ2-7, with 9 bases lining up with TRBD2. Germline lookup yields CDR1 SGHVS and CDR2 FNYEAQ. The CDR3 totals 15 residues. The junction had 9 bases not matched to a gene; V was cut back by 5 bases and J by 4 bases. DNA of the CDR3: TGTGCCAGCAGCCTGCCGGGACTAGCAATTTACGAGCAGTACTTC. Its protein product is CASSLPGLAIYEQYF.

This clonotype was seen ten or more times. The chain links TRBV5-5 to TRBJ2-5, with D perhaps TRBD2 (6 bases). V was trimmed by 2 bases and J by 1 base, leaving 9 bases between them. The CDR3 consists of 14 residues. The germline CDR1 and CDR2 sequences are SGHKS and YYEKEE (reference sequence). The CDR3 nucleotides read TGTGCCAGCAGCTTTCGCGGGGCCCAAGAGACCCAGTACTTC. It yields the protein CASSFRGAQETQYF.

This clonotype occurred many times. V usage is TRBV29-1 and J usage is TRBJ2-7; the match to TRBD2 covers 13 bases. With 6 bases clipped from V and 2 bases from J, the junction kept 10 bases outside the gene matches. CDR1 is SQVTM, CDR2 ANQGSEA, per germline. The CDR3 totals 16 residues. CDR3 coding DNA: TGCAGCGTCGGACTAGCGGGAGTGTCCCTAACCTACGAGCAGTACTTC. Translation: CSVGLAGVSLTYEQYF.

This clonotype turned up a few times. The genes are TRBV28 and TRBJ2-7; the match to TRBD1 covers 10 bases. Germline assignment: CDR1 MDHEN and CDR2 SYDVKM. The CDR3 spans 12 residues. Unmatched junction bases numbered 3, after V lost 9 bases and J lost 4 bases. CDR3 amino acids: CASEDRGYEQYF. In DNA form, the CDR3 reads TGTGCCAGTGAGGACAGGGGGTACGAGCAGTACTTC.

Many counts were recorded for this clonotype. J is TRBJ1-1 and V is TRBV5-1, with a possible D match to TRBD1 (6 bases). V was clipped by 0 bases and J by 4 bases, with 7 bases between them. Germline V gives CDR1 SGHRS, CDR2 YFSETQ. The CDR3 is 13 residues long. The CDR3 nucleotides read TGCGCCAGCAGCTTGGGGGACACCACTGAAGCTTTCTTT. Amino acid sequence: CASSLGDTTEAFF.

The chain carries TRBV10-3 and TRBJ2-3; TRBD1 matches at 9 bases. With V trimmed by 2 bases and J by 3 bases, 6 bases remained unmatched. This CDR3 region has 16 residues. Germline V lookup: CDR1 ENHRY, CDR2 SYGVKD. The DNA of the CDR3 is TGTGCCATCAGTGAGGACCCGGACAGGGGAACAGATACGCAGTATTTT. As protein: CAISEDPDRGTDTQYF.

This clonotype occurred a few times. The V gene is TRBV7-9, the J gene TRBJ1-1; possibly TRBD1 for D (5 bases). Germline CDR1 reads SEHNR; CDR2 reads FQNEAQ (reference sequence). Between the trimmed V and J ends, which lost 3 bases and 3 bases, there was a span of 14 bases. The CDR3 runs to 15 residues. This CDR3 reads CASSFSQGGDTEAFF. The CDR3 DNA is TGTGCCAGCAGCTTTAGCCAGGGAGGCGACACTGAAGCTTTCTTT.

The rearrangement uses TRBV5-1 and TRBJ2-2, with 12 bases lining up with TRBD2. CDR3 length: 17 amino acids. Germline lookup yields CDR1 SGHRS and CDR2 YFSETQ. J gave up 8 bases and V 3 bases, and 11 bases lay outside the gene matches. Here the CDR3 reads CASSSWTSGMSEGELFF. Written as DNA, the CDR3 is TGCGCCAGCAGCTCTTGGACTAGCGGGATGAGTGAGGGGGAGCTGTTTTTT.

The rearrangement links TRBV25-1 to TRBJ2-5; 12 bases map to TRBD2. Germline trimming cut 8 bases from V and 8 bases from J; bases unmatched to any gene: 6. CDR1 is MGHDK and CDR2 is SYGVNS in the germline V gene. The CDR3 totals 13 residues. The CDR3 sequence: CASALLAGGTQYF. The CDR3 bases are TGTGCCAGCGCATTACTAGCGGGAGGAACCCAGTACTTC.

The chain combines TRBV6-5 with TRBJ2-6; D tentatively reads TRBD1 or TRBD2 (5 bases each). The CDR3 is 17 amino acids. The germline V gene encodes CDR1 MNHEY and CDR2 SVGAGI. With 0 bases removed from V and 4 bases from J, the gap between germline ends came to 13 bases. CDR3 loop: CASSYSPTGTGANVLTF. The CDR3 DNA reads as TGTGCCAGCAGTTACTCCCCGACGGGGACCGGGGCCAACGTCCTGACTTTC.